Sequencing of this TCR beta chain was carried out in a study of T cell repertoires in cytomegalovirus infection. Across the study: Public TCR beta signature analysis indicated the presence of both CMV infection and matching HLA type. Study-wide points: It was HLA-C-restricted CMV-specific TCR beta clonotypes that dominated the response ex vivo. CMV carriers with the relevant HLA were identified by cumulative public TCR beta family frequency.

TCRdb re-called the reads through MiXCR, storing one row per CDR3 protein. The data show approximately 180,000 distinct CDR3 sequences, with under 25% seen just once and 2.5% to 3% held by the top ten. The ends lost 2 bases at V and 7 bases at J; junction bases unmatched: 4. The length of the CDR3 is 15 residues. CDR1 and CDR2 from the germline V gene are MNHEY and SVGEGT. This clonotype was observed at least ten times. What it binds is not known. The rearrangement links TRBV6-2 or TRBV6-3 to TRBJ1-5; 11 bases line up with TRBD1. The clonotype comes from a human donor in good health (CMV status not recorded). Some clones in this sample may be carry-over from other donors' samples. Sequenced material: PBMCs. CDR3 sequence reads: CASSYGDRGMQPQHF. As DNA, the CDR3 is TGTGCCAGCAGTTACGGGGACAGGGGGATGCAGCCCCAGCATTTT.